This entry concerns a single T cell receptor (beta chain). The antigen remains undetermined. The data belong to a study of identifying expanded T cells in peripheral blood. Whole-study findings and limits: Across healthy donors, higher total template counts meant significantly greater approximately two-week count variance. Technical replicates showed about 1.1 changed clones; roughly two weeks about 16; four weeks 19.

The protocol was immunoSEQ multiplex PCR, while the TCRdb copy is restricted to in-frame clones and leaves out a portion. This table has some 99,000 clones, roughly 90% appearing once. Collection occurred without any documented infections or immune events in donors. J gave up 4 bases and V 5 bases, and 5 bases lay outside the gene matches. Germline loops: CDR1 MDHEN, CDR2 SYDVKM. The CDR3 has 13 amino acids. Sequenced material: blood. The chain uses TRBV28 and TRBJ2-7; TRBD1 agrees at 7 bases. The clonotype comes from a person aged 18 to 70 in good health. CDR3 sequence: CASSDTTGYEQYF. CDR3 nucleotide sequence: TGTGCCAGCAGTGACACGACAGGGTACGAGCAGTACTTC. Combining the CDR3 with reference TRBV28 and TRBJ2-7 gives the whole variable domain DVKVTQSSRYLVKRTGEKVFLECVQDMDHENMFWYRQDPGLGLRLIYFSYDVKMKEKGDIPEGYSVSREKKERFSLILESASTNQTSMYLCASSDTTGYEQYFGPGTRLTVT.